This T cell receptor beta chain appears in the sequencing data of a study of cytomegalovirus exposure and HLA in healthy donors. Study-level points and caveats: The sole available immune exposure information was CMV serostatus. A missense variant in DCLRE1C was later tied to TCR beta V- and J-gene trimming.

Trimming cost V 0 bases and J 8 bases, with 20 bases left between them. Germline CDR1 SGHRS, CDR2 YFSETQ. CDR3 length: 17 residues. With 60 Vbeta and 13 Jbeta primers, the PCR was carried out. Sequencing was performed with immunoSEQ multiplex PCR; in TCRdb, only in-frame clones are kept and a portion is missing. The table shows a few hundred thousand clones, with roughly 80% occurring only once. This clone was detected a few times. The antigen is unknown. The chain uses TRBV5-1 and TRBJ1-4, with D unclear. Sequenced input: PBMCs. The sequence was obtained from a girl under 10 years old in good health and CMV-seronegative. This chain's CDR3 is CASSLAAVGGSGEKLFF. The CDR3 DNA sequence: TGCGCCAGCAGCTTGGCCGCCGTAGGTGGGAGCGGCGAAAAACTGTTTTTT.